One sample yielded the 16 T cell receptor beta chains listed below, sequenced in a study of CD8 T cells in Susac syndrome. With random hexamers, reverse transcription was performed on about 0.45 to 1 ug of RNA. TCRdb analysed the immunoSEQ multiplex PCR reads with MiXCR anew, one entry per CDR3 protein. Seen here are 150,000 to 200,000 distinct CDR3 sequences, around 96% observed once, and the top ten hold roughly 0.14%. The material sequenced was CD4+ T cells from PBMCs. The origin of the receptors is a human donor in good health.

The rearrangement links TRBV3-1 to TRBJ2-7; 8 bases map to TRBD1. Germline V gives CDR1 LGHDT, CDR2 YNNKEL (reference sequence). This CDR3 has 15 amino acids. The V and J ends lost 3 bases and 0 bases, in that order; junction bases with no gene match: 4. The CDR3 coding sequence is TGTGCCAGCAGCCAGGTGGGGACAGGCTCCTACGAGCAGTACTTC. Translated: CASSQVGTGSYEQYF.

The chain joins TRBV5-1 to TRBJ1-2; D possibly corresponds to TRBD1 (6 bases). This CDR3 spans 13 amino acids. CDR1 is SGHRS and CDR2 is YFSETQ in the germline V gene. The ends were cut back, 0 bases at V and 6 bases at J, with 9 bases in the middle. The CDR3 sequence: CASSLDRENGYTF. CDR3 nucleotides: TGCGCCAGCAGCTTGGACAGGGAGAATGGCTACACCTTC. The full variable domain, with the rest looked up from reference TRBV5-1 and TRBJ1-2, is KAGVTQTPRYLIKTRGQQVTLSCSPISGHRSVSWYQQTPGQGLQFLFEYFSETQRNKGNFPGRFSGRQFSNSRSEMNVSTLELGDSALYLCASSLDRENGYTFGSGTRLTVV.

This clonotype was counted a few times. V gene TRBV20-1 combines with J gene TRBJ2-5; D is possibly TRBD1 (5 bases). The V gene's germline CDR1 is DFQATT and CDR2 SNEGSKA (reference sequence). The CDR3 runs 13 residues. V was cut by 3 bases and J by 1 base, with 9 bases left in between. The CDR3 coding sequence is TGCAGTGCTAGTCTACAGGTCCAAGAGACCCAGTACTTC. Translating gives CSASLQVQETQYF.

V is TRBV3-1 and J is TRBJ1-2, with D uncertain. Germline CDR1 LGHDT, CDR2 YNNKEL (reference sequence). Trimming cost V 1 base and J 8 bases, with 11 bases left between them. This CDR3 has 13 residues. CDR3 protein: CASSQVLRQGYTF. CDR3 in DNA: TGTGCCAGCAGCCAAGTTTTACGTCAGGGCTACACCTTC.

V gene TRBV20-1 combines with J gene TRBJ2-1; D not resolved. Germline CDR1 reads DFQATT; CDR2 reads SNEGSKA (reference sequence). The CDR3 spans 11 residues. V was shortened by 2 bases and J by 5 bases, with 4 bases between the two germline ends. CDR3 loop: CSARMHNEQFF. CDR3 DNA: TGCAGTGCTAGAATGCACAATGAGCAGTTCTTC.

In the case of this clonotype: An end of the junction differs from the germline gene, which may be a read error. The chain has TRBV29-1 and TRBJ2-1, with TRBD1 matching over 9 bases. Germline V gives CDR1 SQVTM, CDR2 ANQGSEA. This CDR3 region has 13 residues. CDR3 in amino acids: CSGGQGSNNEQFF. For the CDR3, the DNA is TGCAGCGGGGGACAGGGCTCCAACAATGAGCAGTTCTTC.

The genes are TRBV29-1 and TRBJ1-4; 12 bases are shared with TRBD1. V trimming: 6 bases; J trimming: 2 bases; junction bases outside the gene matches: 4. The CDR3 length is 15 residues. CDR1 and CDR2 from the germline V gene are SQVTM and ANQGSEA. In DNA form, the CDR3 reads TGCAGCGTGGGGACAGGGGGCTCGACTAATGAAAAACTGTTTTTT. This translates into CSVGTGGSTNEKLFF.

V is TRBV2 and J is TRBJ1-2; no firm D call. The length of the CDR3 is 12 residues. The V end was cut by 7 bases, the J end by 6 bases, with 12 bases between. The germline V gene encodes CDR1 SNHLY and CDR2 FYNNEI. CDR3 region: CASNRPGHGYTF. CDR3 DNA sequence: TGTGCCAGCAATAGACCTGGGCATGGCTACACCTTC. Full variable domain (rest looked up from reference TRBV2 and TRBJ1-2): EPEVTQTPSHQVTQMGQEVILRCVPISNHLYFYWYRQILGQKVEFLVSFYNNEISEKSEIFDDQFSVERPDGSNFTLKIRSTKLEDSAMYFCASNRPGHGYTFGSGTRLTVV.

V and J are TRBV29-1 and TRBJ2-7; TRBD1 aligns across 8 bases. The CDR3 spans 13 residues. Per germline, CDR1 SQVTM and CDR2 ANQGSEA. V gave up 5 bases and J gave up 4 bases; unmatched junction bases: 7. CDR3: CSVRAGGVYEQYF. DNA for the CDR3: TGCAGCGTTCGGGCAGGGGGCGTATACGAGCAGTACTTC.

The V gene is TRBV7-9, the J gene TRBJ2-5; 7 nucleotides agree with TRBD2. V lost 7 bases, J lost 5 bases, and 10 bases stayed unmatched. The length of the CDR3 is 14 residues. The germline CDR1 and CDR2 sequences are SEHNR and FQNEAQ (reference sequence). CDR3: CASTGRGTMETQYF. The CDR3 coding sequence is TGTGCCAGCACCGGAAGAGGGACTATGGAGACCCAGTACTTC.

CDR3 protein: CASSTGTGFEQYF. The CDR3 nucleotides read TGTGCCAGCTCAACAGGGACAGGGTTCGAGCAGTACTTC. The chain uses TRBV18 and TRBJ2-7; 9 bases align to TRBD1. Germline lookup yields CDR1 KGHSH and CDR2 LQKENI. With 5 bases clipped from V and 6 bases from J, the junction kept 5 bases outside the gene matches. The CDR3 sequence is 13 residues long.

The V and J genes are TRBV3-1 and TRBJ2-1; D unresolved. Per the germline V gene, CDR1 is LGHDT and CDR2 is YNNKEL (reference sequence). This CDR3 region has 13 residues. V lost 4 bases and J lost 2, with 6 bases in between. CDR3 bases: TGTGCCAGCAGCCTGGTCGCCTACAATGAGCAGTTCTTC. It codes for CASSLVAYNEQFF.

The chain uses TRBV20-1 and TRBJ1-4; no reliable D call. Trimming stripped 1 base from V and 8 bases from J, with 11 bases between. Germline V gene lookup returns CDR1 DFQATT and CDR2 SNEGSKA (reference sequence). The CDR3 loop spans 13 amino acids. The chain's CDR3 is CSARVAISEKLFF. The CDR3 nucleotides are TGCAGTGCTAGAGTAGCAATATCGGAAAAACTGTTTTTT.

There are a few counts of this clonotype. The chain combines TRBV20-1 with TRBJ1-1, with 8 bases aligning to TRBD1. CDR1 DFQATT and CDR2 SNEGSKA come from the germline V gene (reference sequence). Trimming cost V 3 bases and J 4 bases; bases outside gene matches: 1. The CDR3 covers 12 residues. CDR3 protein: CSASGQGTEAFF. The CDR3 DNA sequence: TGCAGTGCTAGTGGACAGGGCACTGAAGCTTTCTTT.

This rearrangement joins TRBV20-1 to TRBJ2-5; the match to TRBD2 covers 9 bases. The germline V gene has CDR1 DFQATT and CDR2 SNEGSKA (reference sequence). The CDR3 extends over 17 amino acids. The DNA of the CDR3 is TGCAGCCGACCCGCCGGGGGAAGCGGGGGGAAACAAGAGACCCAGTACTTC. This gives the protein CSRPAGGSGGKQETQYF.

The genes are TRBV7-2 and TRBJ1-4; D is possibly TRBD1 (5 bases). V gave up 5 bases and J gave up 8 bases, with 15 bases separating them. This CDR3 has 14 residues. The V gene's germline CDR1 is SGHTA and CDR2 FQGNSA. The CDR3, as DNA: TGTGCCAGCAGCCTTACAGGCTCGGGGGAAAAACTGTTTTTT. Its translation is CASSLTGSGEKLFF.